This T cell receptor beta chain was identified during a study of control samples from healthy donors and cancer patients. This clone was seen just once. Profiling relied on immunoSEQ multiplex PCR, and the TCRdb table lists in-frame clones only, not all of them. The sample yields 110,000 or so clones, 85% to 90% seen once. Trimming took off 6 bases at V and 0 bases at J, with 8 bases between the two ends. Looked up from germline, CDR1 is SEHNR and CDR2 is FQNEAQ (reference sequence). The CDR3 is 14 residues long. This receptor was obtained from a woman in her forties or fifties in good health. V is TRBV7-9 and J is TRBJ2-2; D might be TRBD1 (5 bases). Sequences were obtained from blood. The DNA for the CDR3 is TGTGCCAGCAGAGGCAGGGCGAACACCGGGGAGCTGTTTTTT. Its translation is CASRGRANTGELFF.